These T cell receptor beta chains were read from a single sample in a study of technical replicates of blood from a few donors. Clones were read by immunoSEQ multiplex PCR, and TCRdb kept only the in-frame ones, dropping some. The sample shows over 70,000 clones, 95% to 97% of them seen only once. Material: T cells isolated from PBMCs. These receptors were obtained from a human donor in good health. Each CDR3 is given with its conserved first and last residue. A D gene is named only where the DNA matches it firmly.

TRBD2 | TRBJ2-2 | 14 | TRBV6-6 | TGTGCCAGCGAGGGACTAACGAACACCGGGGAGCTGTTTTTT | CASEGLTNTGELFF
. | TRBJ1-5 | 15 | TRBV27 | TGTGCCAGCAGTTTATCCCCGGGTAGCAATCAGCCCCAGCATTTT | CASSLSPGSNQPQHF
. | TRBJ2-5 | 15 | TRBV28 | TGTGCCAGCAGTTTACAGCAGGGCACGCCAGAGACCCAGTACTTC | CASSLQQGTPETQYF
TRBD1 | TRBJ2-5 | 14 | TRBV5-4 | TGTGCCAGCAGCAAGGGACAGGCACAAGAGACCCAGTACTTC | CASSKGQAQETQYF
. | TRBJ2-5 | 13 | TRBV27 | TGTGCCAGCCAGAACTTAGCGGAAGAGACCCAGTACTTC | CASQNLAEETQYF
. | TRBJ1-4 | 17 | TRBV5-1 | TGCGCCAGCAGCTTGGGTCAGAGCGGGGCAACTAATGAAAAACTGTTTTTT | CASSLGQSGATNEKLFF
. | TRBJ2-7 | 16 | TRBV7-6 | TGTGCCAGCAGCTTAGAAGGAGGGACGCCCACCTACGAGCAGTACTTC | CASSLEGGTPTYEQYF
. | TRBJ1-3 | 13 | TRBV2 | TGTGCCAGCATAAATATCTCTGGAAACACCATATATTTT | CASINISGNTIYF
TRBD1 | TRBJ1-6 | 16 | TRBV6-1 | TGTGCCAGCAGTGAACTTGGGACAGGGTATGATTCACCCCTCCACTTT | CASSELGTGYDSPLHF
TRBD2 | TRBJ2-1 | 16 | TRBV2 | TGTGCCAGCAGTTGGACTAGCGGGGGGGCAGGTAATGAGCAGTTCTTC | CASSWTSGGAGNEQFF
. | TRBJ2-7 | 13 | TRBV6-5 | TGTGCCAGCAGGGCGGACAGCACCTACGAGCAGTACTTC | CASRADSTYEQYF
TRBD2 | TRBJ2-5 | 19 | TRBV11-2 | TGTGCCAGCAGCTTAGAGGGGGGGGAGTTGATGGTGGACCAAGAGACCCAGTACTTC | CASSLEGGELMVDQETQYF
. | TRBJ1-2 | 14 | TRBV6-1 | TGTGCCAGCAGAAACCGTGGGCAGATCTATGGCTACACCTTC | CASRNRGQIYGYTF
. | TRBJ1-2 | 12 | TRBV29-1 | TGCAGCGTTGTGGGCAGAAAACATGGCTACACCTTC | CSVVGRKHGYTF
. | TRBJ2-2 | 18 | TRBV14 | TGTGCCAGCAGCCAAGAAAGATTCCGGGGGTGGGACACCGGGGAGCTGTTTTTT | CASSQERFRGWDTGELFF